The sequence of this TCR beta chain was determined in a study of T cells in Graves' hyperthyroidism and ophthalmopathy. Findings of the study overall: Blood also carried most thyroid clonotypes expanded above 0.001.

Using RNA transcripts as the source, TCR beta CDR3 regions were amplified. TCR CDR3 regions were first amplified by RT-PCR with HTBI primers. From the multiplex PCR reads, TCRdb called clonotypes with MiXCR, one entry per CDR3 protein. Among around 350,000 distinct CDR3 sequences, 15% to 20% were seen once, and the ten largest hold around 4%. Note on this clonotype: Antigen unknown.

The CDR3 contains 11 residues. The germline V and J ends were trimmed by 6 bases and 7 bases, with 9 bases remaining between them. Germline V gene lookup returns CDR1 MNHNS and CDR2 SASEGT. The TCR was taken from a woman between 18 and 29 years old with Graves' hyperthyroidism. This sequence joins TRBV6-1 and TRBJ2-5, with D perhaps TRBD1 or TRBD2 (6 bases each). The specimen was blood. The CDR3 protein is CASRKGGTQYF. The CDR3 DNA reads TGTGCCAGCAGAAAGGGGGGGACCCAGTACTTC.